These 17 T cell receptor beta chains originate from one sample sequenced in a study of chemoradiotherapy in HPV16-positive cancers (dated by TCRdb to 2021 to 2024). Library method: the immunoSEQ multiplex PCR assay. TCRdb took this table from immuneACCESS and kept in-frame rearrangements with V and J called. Such tables lack part of the clones; where checked against another copy, unresolved V genes explain under half of the gap, and the rest is unexplained. Recorded for this sample are fewer than 9,500 clones; roughly two thirds of them occurred a single time. The ten largest clones add up to around 8.4% of the sample. The sample was taken from a patient who underwent chemoradiotherapy. The receptors come from a human donor with HPV-associated anogenital cancer.

In its sample, this clone was seen a few times. This sequence joins TRBV23-1 and TRBJ2-7, with D hard to call. TRBV23-1 is identified as an open reading frame with a role that is uncertain. The CDR3 runs to 10 residues. Trimming removed 4 bases at V and 8 bases at J, with 6 bases between. CDR3: CASSLTQQYF. The CDR3 DNA reads as TGCGCCAGCAGTCTCACACAGCAGTACTTC.

The rearrangement joins TRBV5-1 to TRBJ2-3; D uncertain. Germline CDR1 is SGHRS and CDR2 is YFSETQ. The CDR3 totals 11 residues. V was cut by 5 bases and J by 5 bases, with 6 bases left in between. In DNA, the CDR3 is TGCGCCAGCAGTAAAGGAGATACGCAGTATTTT. The encoded protein is CASSKGDTQYF.

The CDR3 sequence: CASSSRDTEAFF. As DNA, the CDR3 is TGTGCCAGCAGTAGCAGGGACACTGAAGCTTTCTTT. The chain carries TRBV28 and TRBJ1-1; D may be TRBD1 (5 bases). CDR1 is MDHEN and CDR2 is SYDVKM in the germline V gene. Trimming took 5 bases from V and 3 from J, leaving 7 bases between them. This CDR3 has 12 amino acids.

V usage is TRBV2 and J usage is TRBJ2-3, with D hard to call. Trimming removed 7 bases at V and 5 bases at J, with 13 bases between. From germline, CDR1 is SNHLY and CDR2 FYNNEI. This CDR3 is built from 13 residues. The CDR3 spells CASKAQLLDTQYF. The CDR3 coding sequence is TGTGCCAGCAAGGCCCAGCTGTTAGATACGCAGTATTTT. The full variable domain, with the rest looked up from reference TRBV2 and TRBJ2-3, is EPEVTQTPSHQVTQMGQEVILRCVPISNHLYFYWYRQILGQKVEFLVSFYNNEISEKSEIFDDQFSVERPDGSNFTLKIRSTKLEDSAMYFCASKAQLLDTQYFGPGTRLTVL.

This rearrangement joins TRBV30 to TRBJ1-4; D might be TRBD1 (5 bases). This CDR3 is 17 amino acids long. Trimming shortened V by 0 bases and J by 4 bases, and 18 bases separated the two germline ends. The germline V gene encodes CDR1 GTSNPN and CDR2 SVGIG (reference sequence). CDR3 region: CAWSVRVLDRRNEKLFF. CDR3 DNA sequence: TGTGCCTGGAGTGTACGGGTGCTAGACAGACGTAATGAAAAACTGTTTTTT.

The CDR3 is CASSLRGGALNGELFF. Written as DNA, the CDR3 is TGTGCCAGCAGCTTACGCGGGGGGGCCCTCAACGGGGAGCTGTTTTTT. The chain is built from TRBV7-8 and TRBJ2-2; 9 bases agree with TRBD2. The CDR3 has 16 amino acids. Unmatched junction bases numbered 8, after V lost 2 bases and J lost 7 bases. Germline values: CDR1 SGHVS, CDR2 FQNEAQ.

This clone was found once. V and J are TRBV4-3 and TRBJ2-2, with TRBD2 matching over 12 bases. The CDR3 has 16 residues. Trimming took 3 bases from V and 6 from J; bases not matched to a gene: 5. Germline V gene data show CDR1 as LGHNA and CDR2 as YSLEER. The CDR3 DNA is TGCGCCAGCAGCCAGCCTAGCGGGGGGGCATCCGGGGAGCTGTTTTTT. Translating it yields CASSQPSGGASGELFF.

The DNA of the CDR3 is TGCGCCAGCAGCCGTATGCAGGGAGAGACCCAGTACTTC. Encoded protein: CASSRMQGETQYF. The chain has TRBV4-1 and TRBJ2-5; possible D gene TRBD1, 5 bases. CDR1 is MGHRA, CDR2 YSYEKL, per germline. V shed 4 bases and J shed 4 bases, with 10 bases lying between them. CDR3 length: 13 amino acids.

This chain joins TRBV5-1 and TRBJ1-4; no clear D. The CDR3 contains 14 residues. Germline V gives CDR1 SGHRS, CDR2 YFSETQ. Trimming stripped 5 bases from V and 0 bases from J, with 8 bases between. In DNA, the CDR3 is TGCGCCAGCAGGTCTAGTGCAACTAATGAAAAACTGTTTTTT. It yields the protein CASRSSATNEKLFF.

The chain links TRBV30 to TRBJ1-2; weak D call: TRBD1 (6 bases). CDR1 is GTSNPN, CDR2 SVGIG, per germline (reference sequence). The ends were cut back, 0 bases at V and 0 bases at J, with 11 bases in the middle. The CDR3 loop spans 15 amino acids. CDR3: CAWSVYRVANYGYTF. The CDR3 DNA is TGTGCCTGGAGTGTCTACAGGGTGGCTAACTATGGCTACACCTTC.

V is TRBV13 and J is TRBJ2-7; perhaps TRBD2 as D (5 bases). The CDR3 has 13 amino acids. V was trimmed by 2 bases and J by 3 bases, leaving 8 bases between them. Germline V gene sequence: CDR1 PRHDT, CDR2 FYEKMQ (reference sequence). Written as DNA, the CDR3 is TGTGCCAGCAGCTTATACGGGAACTACGAGCAGTACTTC. This codes for CASSLYGNYEQYF.

This sequence joins TRBV10-3 and TRBJ1-2, with 10 bases matching TRBD1. Germline trimming cut 7 bases from V and 8 bases from J; bases unmatched to any gene: 10. This CDR3 region has 14 residues. Germline V gene sequence: CDR1 ENHRY, CDR2 SYGVKD. The CDR3 DNA reads as TGTGCCATCAACCCAACCGGGACAGGGGTCGGCTACACCTTC. This sequence encodes CAINPTGTGVGYTF.

The chain uses TRBV9 and TRBJ2-1, with D perhaps matching TRBD2 (6 bases). Germline assignment: CDR1 SGDLS and CDR2 YYNGEE. V lost 0 bases to trimming and J lost 6 bases, with 16 bases between them. There are 16 residues in the CDR3. Here the CDR3 reads CASSVAGSLKTNEQFF. The CDR3 nucleotides read TGTGCCAGCAGCGTAGCCGGGAGCCTTAAGACCAATGAGCAGTTCTTC. The whole variable domain, remainder taken from reference TRBV9 and TRBJ2-1, is DSGVTQTPKHLITATGQRVTLRCSPRSGDLSVYWYQQSLDQGLQFLIQYYNGEERAKGNILERFSAQQFPDLHSELNLSSLELGDSALYFCASSVAGSLKTNEQFFGPGTRLTVL.

The rearrangement joins TRBV2 to TRBJ2-7; D is uncertain. The V gene's germline CDR1 is SNHLY and CDR2 FYNNEI. This CDR3 is built from 10 residues. The V end was cut by 6 bases, the J end by 3 bases, with 3 bases between. The CDR3 loop reads CASRVYEQYF. CDR3 DNA: TGTGCCAGCAGGGTCTACGAGCAGTACTTC. The complete variable domain, with remaining parts taken from reference TRBV2 and TRBJ2-7, reads EPEVTQTPSHQVTQMGQEVILRCVPISNHLYFYWYRQILGQKVEFLVSFYNNEISEKSEIFDDQFSVERPDGSNFTLKIRSTKLEDSAMYFCASRVYEQYFGPGTRLTVT.

The rearrangement links TRBV10-3 to TRBJ1-1; no clear D gene. From germline, CDR1 is ENHRY and CDR2 SYGVKD. This CDR3 region has 12 residues. The V and J ends lost 4 bases and 1 base respectively, with 4 bases between them. CDR3 protein: CAISGPNTEAFF. The CDR3 DNA follows: TGTGCCATCAGTGGGCCGAACACTGAAGCTTTCTTT.

This chain joins TRBV7-2 and TRBJ1-3; tentative D call: TRBD1 (5 bases). The germline V gene has CDR1 SGHTA and CDR2 FQGNSA. This CDR3 has 16 residues. The V end lost 1 base, the J end lost 0 bases, and 10 bases lay between the germline ends. CDR3 residues: CASSLVGRNSGNTIYF. CDR3 nucleotides: TGTGCCAGCAGCTTAGTGGGACGCAACTCTGGAAACACCATATATTTT.

The rearrangement uses TRBV27 and TRBJ1-2; tentatively, D is TRBD1 (5 bases). The germline V gene has CDR1 MNHEY and CDR2 SMNVEV (reference sequence). The CDR3 sequence is 15 residues long. The V end was cut by 2 bases, the J end by 0 bases, with 10 bases between. CDR3 protein: CASSLKTGANYGYTF. The CDR3 nucleotides read TGTGCCAGCAGTTTAAAAACGGGGGCTAACTATGGCTACACCTTC.